The entry below gives a single T cell receptor beta chain sequence along with its context. As yet, its antigen is unknown. The V end was cut by 1 base, the J end by 2 bases, with 9 bases between. From germline, CDR1 is SEHNR and CDR2 FQNEAQ (reference sequence). CDR3 length: 15 residues. The data derive from a study of neoadjuvant nivolumab and ipilimumab in lung cancer. At the level of the study: Nivolumab 3 mg/kg was given days 1, 15 and 29, plus ipilimumab 1 mg/kg day 1 in combination.

Clones were sequenced by immunoSEQ multiplex PCR, and TCRdb holds only the in-frame ones, with some missing. The sample lists 15,000 to 20,000 clones, over 80% occurring once. Study-wide results and limits: Higher pretherapy blood TCR richness went with higher resected-tumor richness. Compared with tumor-adjacent uninvolved lung, resected tumors showed greater richness and clonality.

The chain is built from TRBV7-9 and TRBJ2-1, with D tentatively TRBD2 (6 bases). This specimen consisted of peripheral blood, obtained before neoadjuvant nivolumab, alone or with ipilimumab. The source is an adult with non-small cell lung cancer. This chain's CDR3 is CASSLVGGTYNEQFF. CDR3 DNA sequence: TGTGCCAGCAGCTTAGTTGGCGGGACCTACAATGAGCAGTTCTTC.